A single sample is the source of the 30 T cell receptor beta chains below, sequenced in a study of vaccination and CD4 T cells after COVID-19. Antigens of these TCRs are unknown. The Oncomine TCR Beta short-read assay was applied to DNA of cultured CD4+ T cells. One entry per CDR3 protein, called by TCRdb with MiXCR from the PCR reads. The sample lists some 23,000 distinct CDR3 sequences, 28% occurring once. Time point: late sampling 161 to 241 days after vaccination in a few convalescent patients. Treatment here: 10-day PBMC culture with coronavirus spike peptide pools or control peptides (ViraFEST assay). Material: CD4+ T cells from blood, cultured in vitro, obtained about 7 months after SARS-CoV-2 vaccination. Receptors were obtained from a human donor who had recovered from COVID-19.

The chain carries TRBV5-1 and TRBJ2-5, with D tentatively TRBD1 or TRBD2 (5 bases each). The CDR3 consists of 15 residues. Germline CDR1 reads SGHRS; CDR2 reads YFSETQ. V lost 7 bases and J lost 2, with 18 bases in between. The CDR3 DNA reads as TGCGCCAGCGGGACCACGGCCCCGCGGCAAGAGACCCAGTACTTC. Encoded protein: CASGTTAPRQETQYF.

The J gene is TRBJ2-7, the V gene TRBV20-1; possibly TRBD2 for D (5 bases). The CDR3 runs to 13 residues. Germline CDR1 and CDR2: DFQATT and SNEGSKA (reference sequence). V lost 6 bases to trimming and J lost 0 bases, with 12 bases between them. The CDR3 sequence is CSAAEGISYEQYF. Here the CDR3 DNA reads TGCAGTGCCGCCGAGGGAATCTCCTACGAGCAGTACTTC.

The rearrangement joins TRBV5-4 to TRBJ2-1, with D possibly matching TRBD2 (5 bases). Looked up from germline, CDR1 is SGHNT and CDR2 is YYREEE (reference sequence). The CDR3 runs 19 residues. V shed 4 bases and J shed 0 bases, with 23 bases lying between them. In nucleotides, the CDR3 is TGTGCCAGCAGCCCGGAAGGTGGAGGCGGCGCGAGCTCCTACAATGAGCAGTTCTTC. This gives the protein CASSPEGGGGASSYNEQFF.

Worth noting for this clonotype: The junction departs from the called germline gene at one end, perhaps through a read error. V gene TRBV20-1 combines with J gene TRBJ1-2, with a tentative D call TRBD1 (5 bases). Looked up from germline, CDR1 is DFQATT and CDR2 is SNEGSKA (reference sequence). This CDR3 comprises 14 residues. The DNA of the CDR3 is TGCAGTGCTAGGGGAGGGGAAAAGGACTATGGCCACACCTTC. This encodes CSARGGEKDYGHTF.

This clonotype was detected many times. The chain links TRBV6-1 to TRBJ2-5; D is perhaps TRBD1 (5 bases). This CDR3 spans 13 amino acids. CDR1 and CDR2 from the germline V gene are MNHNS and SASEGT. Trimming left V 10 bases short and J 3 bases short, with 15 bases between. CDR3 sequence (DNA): TGTGCCACCCAGGAGAGACAGAAAGAGACCCAGTACTTC. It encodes CATQERQKETQYF.

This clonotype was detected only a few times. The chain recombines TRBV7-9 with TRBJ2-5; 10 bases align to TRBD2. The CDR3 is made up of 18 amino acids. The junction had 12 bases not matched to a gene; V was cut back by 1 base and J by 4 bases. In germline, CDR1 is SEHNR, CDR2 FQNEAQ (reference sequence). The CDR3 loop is CASSLGSHSSGRGETQYF. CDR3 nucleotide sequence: TGTGCCAGCAGCTTAGGAAGTCATTCTAGCGGGAGAGGAGAGACCCAGTACTTC.

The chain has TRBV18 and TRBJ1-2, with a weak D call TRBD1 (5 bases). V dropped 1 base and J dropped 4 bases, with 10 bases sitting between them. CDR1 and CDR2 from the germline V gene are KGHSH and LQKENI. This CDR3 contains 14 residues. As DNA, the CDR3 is TGTGCCAGCTCACCACTCAGGGTGGGCTATGGCTACACCTTC. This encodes CASSPLRVGYGYTF.

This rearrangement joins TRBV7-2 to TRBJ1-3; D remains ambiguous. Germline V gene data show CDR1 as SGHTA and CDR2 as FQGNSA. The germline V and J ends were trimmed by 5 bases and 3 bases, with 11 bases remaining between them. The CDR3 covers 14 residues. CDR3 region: CASSASRDGNTIYF. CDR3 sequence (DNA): TGTGCCAGCAGCGCCTCCCGTGATGGAAACACCATATATTTT.

This chain's CDR3 is CASSYQGPDTQYF. The CDR3 nucleotides are TGTGCCAGCAGTTATCAGGGTCCAGATACGCAGTATTTT. The chain has TRBV6-2 or TRBV6-3 and TRBJ2-3; tentative D call: TRBD1 (5 bases). Between the trimmed V and J ends, which lost 3 bases and 4 bases, there was a span of 8 bases. The CDR3 runs to 13 residues. CDR1 and CDR2 from the germline V gene are MNHEY and SVGEGT.

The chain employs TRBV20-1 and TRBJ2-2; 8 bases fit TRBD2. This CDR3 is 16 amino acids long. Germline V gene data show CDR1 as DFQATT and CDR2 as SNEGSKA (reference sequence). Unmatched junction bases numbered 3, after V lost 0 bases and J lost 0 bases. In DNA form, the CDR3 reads TGCAGTGCTAGAGATCGGGAGGGCTCGAACACCGGGGAGCTGTTTTTT. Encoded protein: CSARDREGSNTGELFF.

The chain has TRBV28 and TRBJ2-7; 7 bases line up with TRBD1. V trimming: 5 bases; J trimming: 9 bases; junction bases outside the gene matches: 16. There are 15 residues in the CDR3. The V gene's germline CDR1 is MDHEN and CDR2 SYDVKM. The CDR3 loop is CASSPGAGGKLGQYF. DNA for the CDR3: TGTGCCAGCAGTCCCGGGGCAGGGGGAAAATTGGGGCAGTACTTC.

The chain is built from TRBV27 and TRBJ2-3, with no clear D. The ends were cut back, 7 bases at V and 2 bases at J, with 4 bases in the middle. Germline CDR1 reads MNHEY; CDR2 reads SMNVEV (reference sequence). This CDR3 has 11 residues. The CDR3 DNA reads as TGTGCCAGCACCTTCACAGATACGCAGTATTTT. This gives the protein CASTFTDTQYF.

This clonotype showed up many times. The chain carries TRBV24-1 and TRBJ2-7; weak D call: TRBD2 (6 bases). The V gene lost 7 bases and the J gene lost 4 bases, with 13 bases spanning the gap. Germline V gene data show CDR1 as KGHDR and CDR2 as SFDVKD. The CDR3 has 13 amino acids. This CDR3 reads CATRTRGGYEQYF. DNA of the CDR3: TGTGCCACCAGGACACGGGGAGGTTACGAGCAGTACTTC.

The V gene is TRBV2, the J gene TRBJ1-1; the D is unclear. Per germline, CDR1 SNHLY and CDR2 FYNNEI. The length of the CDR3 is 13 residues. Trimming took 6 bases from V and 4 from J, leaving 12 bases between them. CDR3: CASRSDEGTEAFF. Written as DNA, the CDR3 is TGTGCCAGCAGGTCGGACGAGGGCACTGAAGCTTTCTTT. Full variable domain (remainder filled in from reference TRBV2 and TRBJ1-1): EPEVTQTPSHQVTQMGQEVILRCVPISNHLYFYWYRQILGQKVEFLVSFYNNEISEKSEIFDDQFSVERPDGSNFTLKIRSTKLEDSAMYFCASRSDEGTEAFFGQGTRLTVV.

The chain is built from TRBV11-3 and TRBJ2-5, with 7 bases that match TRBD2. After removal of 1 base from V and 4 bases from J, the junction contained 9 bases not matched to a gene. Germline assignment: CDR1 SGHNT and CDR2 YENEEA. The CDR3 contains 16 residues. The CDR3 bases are TGTGCCAGCAGCTTAGTAGCGGGCGGAGGAGTAGAGACCCAGTACTTC. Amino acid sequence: CASSLVAGGGVETQYF.

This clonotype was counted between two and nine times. CDR3 nucleotide sequence: TGTGCCAGCAGTTTATATGGGACGACCTACGAGCAGTACTTC. It is translated as CASSLYGTTYEQYF. This chain uses TRBV25-1 with TRBJ2-7; D could derive from TRBD1 or TRBD2 (5 bases each). V was clipped by 5 bases and J by 2 bases, with 13 bases between them. CDR3 length: 14 residues. Germline values: CDR1 MGHDK, CDR2 SYGVNS.

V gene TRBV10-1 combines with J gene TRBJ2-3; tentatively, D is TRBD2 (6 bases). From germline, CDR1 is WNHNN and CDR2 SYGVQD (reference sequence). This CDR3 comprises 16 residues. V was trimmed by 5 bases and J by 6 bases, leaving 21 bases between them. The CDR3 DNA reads TGCGCCAGCAGTTCGATGCGGGACCGGAGGGGTGATACGCAGTATTTT. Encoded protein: CASSSMRDRRGDTQYF.

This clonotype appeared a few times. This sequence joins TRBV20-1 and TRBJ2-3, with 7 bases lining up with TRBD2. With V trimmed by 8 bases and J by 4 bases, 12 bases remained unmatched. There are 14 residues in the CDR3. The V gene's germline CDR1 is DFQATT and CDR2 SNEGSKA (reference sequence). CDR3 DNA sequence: TGCAGTCCACTACTAGCGAGGGTACCAGATACGCAGTATTTT. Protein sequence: CSPLLARVPDTQYF.

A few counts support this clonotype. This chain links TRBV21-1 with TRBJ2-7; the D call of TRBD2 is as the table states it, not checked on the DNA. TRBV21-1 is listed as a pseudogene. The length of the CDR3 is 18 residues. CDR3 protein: CASSKGTTGTSGPWEQYF. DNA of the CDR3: TGTGCCAGCAGCAAAGGAACTACCGGGACTAGCGGTCCGTGGGAGCAGTACTTC.

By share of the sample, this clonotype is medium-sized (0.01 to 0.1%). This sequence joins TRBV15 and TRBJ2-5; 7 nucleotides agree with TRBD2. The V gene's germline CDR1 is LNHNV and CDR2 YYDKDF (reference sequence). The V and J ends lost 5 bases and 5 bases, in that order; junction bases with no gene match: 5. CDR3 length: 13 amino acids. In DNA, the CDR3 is TGTGCCACCAGCGACGTGGGGGGGGAGACCCAGTACTTC. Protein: CATSDVGGETQYF.

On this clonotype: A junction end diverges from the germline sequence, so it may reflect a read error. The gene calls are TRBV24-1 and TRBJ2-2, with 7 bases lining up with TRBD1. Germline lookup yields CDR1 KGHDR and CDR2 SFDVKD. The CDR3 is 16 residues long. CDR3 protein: CATSGGQDSNTGELFF. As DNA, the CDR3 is TGTGCCACAAGTGGTGGACAGGATTCGAACACCGGGGAGCTGTTTTTT.

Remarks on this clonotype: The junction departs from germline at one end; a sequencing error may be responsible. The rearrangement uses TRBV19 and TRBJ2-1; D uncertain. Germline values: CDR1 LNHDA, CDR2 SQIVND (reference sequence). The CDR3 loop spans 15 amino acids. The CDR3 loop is CASSPIESSYNEQFF. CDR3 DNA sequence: TGCGCCAGTAGTCCCATCGAGTCCTCCTACAATGAGCAGTTCTTC.

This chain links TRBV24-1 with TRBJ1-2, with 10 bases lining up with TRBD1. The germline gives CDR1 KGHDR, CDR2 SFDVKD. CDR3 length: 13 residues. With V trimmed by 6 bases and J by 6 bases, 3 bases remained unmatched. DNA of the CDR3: TGTGCCACCAGTCGGGACAGGGGAGATGGCTACACCTTC. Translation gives CATSRDRGDGYTF.

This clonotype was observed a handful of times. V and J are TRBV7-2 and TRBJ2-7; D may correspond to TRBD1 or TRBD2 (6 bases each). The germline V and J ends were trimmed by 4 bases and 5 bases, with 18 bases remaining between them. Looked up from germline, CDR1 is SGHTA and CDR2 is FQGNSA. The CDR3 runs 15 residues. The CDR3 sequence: CASSSEGGNGDEQYF. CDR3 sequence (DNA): TGTGCCAGCAGCTCGGAGGGGGGCAACGGGGACGAGCAGTACTTC.

The CDR3 coding sequence is TGTGCCAGCAGCTTACAGGACAGGGTGGTGGATGAGCAGTTCTTC. It is translated as CASSLQDRVVDEQFF. The chain employs TRBV7-2 and TRBJ2-1; 8 nucleotides align to TRBD1. The CDR3 is 15 residues long. CDR1 is SGHTA and CDR2 is FQGNSA in the germline V gene. The V and J ends lost 2 bases and 8 bases, in that order; junction bases with no gene match: 8.

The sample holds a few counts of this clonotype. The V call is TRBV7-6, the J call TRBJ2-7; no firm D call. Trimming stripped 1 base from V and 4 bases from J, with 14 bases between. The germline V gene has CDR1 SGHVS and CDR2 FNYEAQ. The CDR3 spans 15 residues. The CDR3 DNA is TGTGCCAGCAGCTTAGGGGCCTACTCAGATTACGAGCAGTACTTC. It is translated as CASSLGAYSDYEQYF. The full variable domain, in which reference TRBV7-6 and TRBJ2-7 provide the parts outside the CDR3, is GAGVSQSPRYKVTKRGQDVALRCDPISGHVSLYWYRQALGQGPEFLTYFNYEAQQDKSGLPNDRFSAERPEGSISTLTIQRTEQRDSAMYRCASSLGAYSDYEQYFGPGTRLTVT.

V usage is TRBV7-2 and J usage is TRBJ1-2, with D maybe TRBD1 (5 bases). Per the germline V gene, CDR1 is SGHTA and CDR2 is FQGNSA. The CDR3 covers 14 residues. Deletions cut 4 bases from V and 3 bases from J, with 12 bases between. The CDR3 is CASSSHQGDYGYTF. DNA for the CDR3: TGTGCCAGCAGCTCCCACCAGGGCGACTATGGCTACACCTTC.

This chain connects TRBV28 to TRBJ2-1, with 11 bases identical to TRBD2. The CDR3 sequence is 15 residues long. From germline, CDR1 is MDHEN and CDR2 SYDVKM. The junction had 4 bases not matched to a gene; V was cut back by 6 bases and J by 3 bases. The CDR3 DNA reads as TGTGCCAGCAGAGATAGCGGGGGGGTCTACAATGAGCAGTTCTTC. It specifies CASRDSGGVYNEQFF.

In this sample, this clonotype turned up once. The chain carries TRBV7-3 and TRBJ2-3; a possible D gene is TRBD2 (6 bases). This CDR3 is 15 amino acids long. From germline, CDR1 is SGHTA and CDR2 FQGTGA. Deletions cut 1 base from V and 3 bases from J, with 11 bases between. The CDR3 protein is CASSLRGLITDTQYF. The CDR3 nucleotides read TGTGCCAGCAGCTTAAGGGGACTGATAACAGATACGCAGTATTTT.

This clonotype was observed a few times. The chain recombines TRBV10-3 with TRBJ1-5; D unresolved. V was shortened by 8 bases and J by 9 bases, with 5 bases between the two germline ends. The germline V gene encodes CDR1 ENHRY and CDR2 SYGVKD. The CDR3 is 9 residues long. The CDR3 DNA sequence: TGTGCCATCGTACTGCCCCAGCATTTT. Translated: CAIVLPQHF.